The 20 T cell receptor beta chains given below trace back to one sample, sequenced in a study of beta chain features in type 1 diabetes. Every bit of the isolated RNA underwent reverse transcription, so sequencing read expressed TCRB transcripts. Method: immunoSEQ multiplex PCR; TCRdb's copy keeps in-frame clones and lacks some. The sample records roughly 130,000 clones, just over 9% being singletons. The sample comprised central memory CD4+ T cells from blood. These TCRs come from a man younger than 30 in good health.

The chain has TRBV18 and TRBJ1-2, with 9 bases matching TRBD1. Germline CDR1 and CDR2: KGHSH and LQKENI. The CDR3 length is 15 residues. V trimming: 6 bases; J trimming: 2 bases; junction bases outside the gene matches: 7. The CDR3 is CASSSRQGGNYGYTF. For the CDR3, the DNA is TGTGCCAGCTCGTCCAGACAGGGGGGAAACTATGGCTACACCTTC.

The V call is TRBV28, the J call TRBJ2-3; 8 bases map to TRBD1. Germline values: CDR1 MDHEN, CDR2 SYDVKM. J lost 6 bases, V lost 6 bases, and 8 bases had no gene match. The CDR3 is made up of 14 amino acids. Here the CDR3 reads CASRPDRGRDTQYF. The CDR3, as DNA: TGTGCCAGCAGGCCCGACAGGGGCAGGGATACGCAGTATTTT.

CDR3 amino acids: CASSQGGLAGDFEQFF. The CDR3 nucleotides are TGCGCCAGCAGCCAAGGGGGACTAGCGGGGGATTTTGAGCAGTTCTTC. The chain uses TRBV4-1 and TRBJ2-1; 14 bases match TRBD2. This CDR3 comprises 16 residues. Losses at the gene ends were 1 base for V and 9 bases for J; bases not matched to a gene: 5. The germline V gene encodes CDR1 MGHRA and CDR2 YSYEKL.

This chain joins TRBV30 and TRBJ2-3; D may be TRBD2 (5 bases). In germline, CDR1 is GTSNPN, CDR2 SVGIG (reference sequence). Deletions cut 1 base from V and 4 bases from J, with 9 bases between. This CDR3 has 13 amino acids. The CDR3 reads CAWSEGVADTQYF. CDR3 coding DNA: TGTGCCTGGAGTGAGGGAGTGGCAGATACGCAGTATTTT.

The chain employs TRBV28 and TRBJ1-5; D call uncertain. The CDR3 totals 12 residues. Trimming removed 6 bases at V and 7 bases at J, with 10 bases between. In germline, CDR1 is MDHEN, CDR2 SYDVKM. As DNA, the CDR3 is TGTGCCAGCAGGGATTCGGGGCAGCCCCAGCATTTT. Its protein is CASRDSGQPQHF.

The chain recombines TRBV27 with TRBJ2-2; 8 bases agree with TRBD2. CDR1 is MNHEY, CDR2 SMNVEV, per germline (reference sequence). CDR3 size: 15 residues. Losses at the gene ends were 6 bases for V and 4 bases for J; bases not matched to a gene: 7. The CDR3 spells CASSLRGGFTGELFF. CDR3 DNA: TGTGCCAGCAGCCTACGGGGGGGCTTCACCGGGGAGCTGTTTTTT.

The rearrangement links TRBV4-3 to TRBJ1-6, with D unclear. Trimming stripped 0 bases from V and 0 bases from J, with 6 bases between. Germline-derived CDR1 and CDR2 are LGHNA and YSLEER. The CDR3 contains 16 residues. In DNA form, the CDR3 reads TGCGCCAGCAGCCAAGAGTTGAGCTCCTATAATTCACCCCTCCACTTT. Its translation: CASSQELSSYNSPLHF.

This rearrangement joins TRBV4-1 to TRBJ2-7; tentative D call: TRBD2 (5 bases). The length of the CDR3 is 15 residues. From germline, CDR1 is MGHRA and CDR2 YSYEKL. V was clipped by 2 bases and J by 3 bases, with 14 bases between them. The CDR3 nucleotides read TGCGCCAGCAGCCAATTTACGGGGATGTTCTACGAGCAGTACTTC. Protein sequence: CASSQFTGMFYEQYF.

The rearrangement joins TRBV2 to TRBJ1-3; 9 bases are shared with TRBD1. After removal of 5 bases from V and 3 bases from J, the junction contained 5 bases not matched to a gene. Looked up from germline, CDR1 is SNHLY and CDR2 is FYNNEI. The CDR3 is 15 residues long. The CDR3 reads CASSPWTGDGNTIYF. DNA of the CDR3: TGTGCCAGCAGTCCTTGGACAGGGGATGGAAACACCATATATTTT.

The chain has TRBV18 and TRBJ2-1, with 13 bases lining up with TRBD2. The CDR3 totals 17 residues. Per germline, CDR1 KGHSH and CDR2 LQKENI. V was pared by 3 bases and J by 2 bases, with 4 bases of the junction left unmatched. The chain's CDR3 is CASSPTSGGAAYNEQFF. The CDR3 nucleotides are TGTGCCAGCTCACCCACTAGCGGGGGGGCCGCCTACAATGAGCAGTTCTTC.

To note about this clone: This sample includes further DNA sequences coding for the same CDR3. The chain joins TRBV18 to TRBJ2-7, with 11 bases that match TRBD1. Germline values: CDR1 KGHSH, CDR2 LQKENI. This CDR3 comprises 15 residues. Trimming at V came to 3 bases and at J to 7 bases, leaving 8 bases not matched to a gene. Written as DNA, the CDR3 is TGTGCCAGCTCACCTACTGGACAGGGGGCGCGAGAGCAGTACTTC. This gives the protein CASSPTGQGAREQYF.

This chain links TRBV5-6 with TRBJ2-3; 7 bases agree with TRBD2. The CDR3 covers 16 residues. CDR1 and CDR2 from the germline V gene are SGHDT and YYEEEE. The V and J ends lost 3 bases and 4 bases, in that order; junction bases with no gene match: 11. The CDR3 spells CASSSTTGGRPDTQYF. CDR3 nucleotides: TGTGCCAGCAGCTCGACGACCGGGGGGAGGCCAGATACGCAGTATTTT.

A few counts support this clone. The rearrangement uses TRBV7-2 and TRBJ1-4; TRBD1 is a possible D gene (6 bases). This CDR3 has 14 amino acids. Trimming shortened V by 1 base and J by 8 bases, and 11 bases separated the two germline ends. The germline CDR1 and CDR2 sequences are SGHTA and FQGNSA. The CDR3 loop reads CASSLGPGDEKLFF. In nucleotides, the CDR3 is TGTGCCAGCAGCTTAGGCCCAGGGGACGAAAAACTGTTTTTT.

The genes are TRBV19 and TRBJ2-6; 8 nucleotides match TRBD1. CDR1 LNHDA and CDR2 SQIVND come from the germline V gene (reference sequence). This CDR3 region has 15 residues. With V trimmed by 9 bases and J by 2 bases, 6 bases remained unmatched. CDR3: CASQGAGAGANVLTF. The CDR3 region has the DNA TGTGCCAGCCAGGGGGCAGGAGCTGGGGCCAACGTCCTGACTTTC. The variable domain in full, completed from reference TRBV19 and TRBJ2-6, reads DGGITQSPKYLFRKEGQNVTLSCEQNLNHDAMYWYRQDPGQGLRLIYYSQIVNDFQKGDIAEGYSVSREKKESFPLTVTSAQKNPTAFYLCASQGAGAGANVLTFGAGSRLTVL.

The rearrangement uses TRBV18 and TRBJ2-3; 8 nucleotides line up with TRBD1. With 1 base clipped from V and 6 bases from J, the junction kept 15 bases outside the gene matches. CDR3 size: 18 residues. The V gene's germline CDR1 is KGHSH and CDR2 LQKENI. The CDR3 DNA is TGTGCCAGCTCACCACAGTTAAGTTCAGGGGGCGAAGTCGATACGCAGTATTTT. It is translated as CASSPQLSSGGEVDTQYF.

A few counts support this clone. The CDR3 nucleotides are TGCGCCAGCAGCCAAGCGGCTAGCGGGGGCCAGTACCAAGAGACCCAGTACTTC. Protein sequence: CASSQAASGGQYQETQYF. The gene calls are TRBV4-1 and TRBJ2-5; 10 bases match TRBD2. The trim removed 1 base at V and 0 bases at J, leaving 8 bases unmatched. Germline V CDR1 and CDR2: MGHRA, YSYEKL. The CDR3 extends over 18 amino acids.

V is TRBV5-4 and J is TRBJ1-3, with D possibly being TRBD1 (5 bases). V gave up 0 bases and J gave up 4 bases, with 11 bases separating them. CDR1 is SGHNT, CDR2 YYREEE, per germline (reference sequence). CDR3 length equals 15 residues. In DNA, the CDR3 is TGTGCCAGCAGCTTGGGGGGCGCGGAAGGAAACACCATATATTTT. Residues: CASSLGGAEGNTIYF.

The chain has TRBV7-8 and TRBJ1-5; no clear D. CDR3 length: 13 amino acids. The germline gives CDR1 SGHVS, CDR2 FQNEAQ. The V end lost 2 bases, the J end lost 6 bases, and 8 bases lay between the germline ends. DNA of the CDR3: TGTGCCAGCAGCTTAACCCCGGGTCAGCCCCAGCATTTT. This translates into CASSLTPGQPQHF.

The sample holds a few counts of this clone. This rearrangement joins TRBV6-6 to TRBJ2-1, with 7 positions matching TRBD1. J lost 10 bases, V lost 2 bases, and 5 bases had no gene match. The CDR3 totals 13 residues. Germline V CDR1 and CDR2: MNHNY, SVGAGI (reference sequence). The CDR3 is CASSYKPTGEQFF. The CDR3 region has the DNA TGTGCCAGCAGTTACAAGCCGACAGGGGAGCAGTTCTTC.

This clone was seen a few times. V is TRBV9 and J is TRBJ2-1, with 11 bases identical to TRBD2. The CDR3 spans 16 residues. Unmatched junction bases numbered 7, after V lost 4 bases and J lost 4 bases. Per germline, CDR1 SGDLS and CDR2 YYNGEE. For the CDR3, the DNA is TGTGCCAGCAGCCCAATTAGCGGGGGGGGATACAATGAGCAGTTCTTC. Protein sequence: CASSPISGGGYNEQFF.